This note documents a single T cell receptor beta chain sequence. Its antigen is as yet unknown. The entry originates in a study of cytomegalovirus exposure and HLA in healthy donors. Study context: The same platform used for the roughly 610 first-cohort repertoires was also used for the approximately 120 validation repertoires, as a later analysis reported.

Clones were sequenced by immunoSEQ multiplex PCR, and TCRdb holds only the in-frame ones, with some missing. There are 250,000 to 300,000 clones in the sample; 90% occur only once, and less than 0.4% lies in the top ten. Whole-study results and caveats: First-cohort TCR clusters were later found to tend to co-occur in the roughly 110 validation repertoires. It was reportedly the case that the classifier diagnosed cytomegalovirus status with high specificity and sensitivity. Confirmation in vitro established that a few CMV-associated chains were specific for CMV antigens.

The CDR3 is 15 amino acids. Per the germline V gene, CDR1 is SEHNR and CDR2 is FQNEAQ (reference sequence). V gave up 5 bases and J gave up 8 bases; unmatched junction bases: 10. The receptor comes from a woman between 18 and 29 years old in good health and CMV-seronegative. The sample was PBMCs. The rearrangement links TRBV7-9 to TRBJ1-3, with 9 bases that match TRBD1. CDR3 sequence (DNA): TGTGCCAGCAGCATGTCCGGGACAGGGTACGACACCATATATTTT. Translation: CASSMSGTGYDTIYF.